The entry below gives a single T cell receptor beta chain sequence along with its context. Per germline, CDR1 LGHNA and CDR2 YSLEER. The CDR3 has 14 residues. V was cut by 0 bases and J by 8 bases, with 13 bases left in between. The sample belongs to a study of T cell changes during pregnancy in multiple sclerosis. Assay used: immunoSEQ multiplex PCR; TCRdb lists only in-frame clones, some missing. The data hold about 93,000 clones, with 91% observed a single time. Sequenced here: peripheral blood, sampled after pregnancy. The receptor was isolated from a female donor in good health, enrolled as a control in a pregnancy study. The chain is built from TRBV4-3 and TRBJ1-2, with D possibly TRBD1 on 5 matching bases. This CDR3 reads CASSQDRGYEGYTF. CDR3 bases: TGCGCCAGCAGCCAAGATCGGGGGTATGAAGGCTACACCTTC.